The 3 T cell receptor beta chains below were found in one sample sequenced in a study of T cells in localized non-small cell lung cancer (dated by TCRdb to the early 2020s). Library construction relied on the immunoSEQ multiplex PCR assay. TCRdb provides this immuneACCESS table in a form limited to in-frame rearrangements. Some clones are lacking; in checked studies, under half of them reflect an unresolved V gene, and why the rest are absent is not known. The sample includes roughly 72,000 clones, with around 84% observed a single time. The top ten constitute roughly 9.8% of the sample. The sample was peripheral blood, taken before any cancer treatment. Receptor source: a female donor over 55 with stage I lung adenocarcinoma.

V and J are TRBV6-5 and TRBJ1-1, with TRBD1 identical over 8 bases. This CDR3 has 13 amino acids. Trimming at V came to 6 bases and at J to 3 bases, leaving 3 bases not matched to a gene. Germline V gene lookup returns CDR1 MNHEY and CDR2 SVGAGI. The CDR3 sequence: CASSPTGDTEAFF. The CDR3 DNA is TGTGCCAGCAGCCCGACAGGGGACACTGAAGCTTTCTTT.

The V gene is TRBV30, the J gene TRBJ1-2; the D is unclear. The CDR3 spans 12 residues. Trimming removed 1 base at V and 12 bases at J, with 15 bases between. Germline CDR1 and CDR2: GTSNPN and SVGIG (reference sequence). CDR3 bases: TGTGCCTGGAGTGACGGTGGGCTACGTAACACCTTC. Translated, it gives CAWSDGGLRNTF. The variable domain in full, with the rest retrieved from reference TRBV30 and TRBJ1-2, is SQTIHQWPATLVQPVGSPLSLECTVEGTSNPNLYWYRQAAGRGLQLLFYSVGIGQISSEVPQNLSASRPQDRQFILSSKKLLLSDSGFYLCAWSDGGLRNTFGSGTRLTVV.

Only a few counts were recorded for this clone. The chain recombines TRBV30 with TRBJ1-2; 7 positions match TRBD1. V lost 1 base to trimming and J lost 0 bases; unmatched junction nucleotides: 20. Germline assignment: CDR1 GTSNPN and CDR2 SVGIG (reference sequence). There are 20 residues in the CDR3. CDR3 bases: TGTGCCTGGAGTGGAAGAACGACAGGGCAAGCAAGATCAGCTAACTATGGCTACACCTTC. Translation: CAWSGRTTGQARSANYGYTF. Looking up the rest from reference TRBV30 and TRBJ1-2 gives the full variable domain: SQTIHQWPATLVQPVGSPLSLECTVEGTSNPNLYWYRQAAGRGLQLLFYSVGIGQISSEVPQNLSASRPQDRQFILSSKKLLLSDSGFYLCAWSGRTTGQARSANYGYTFGSGTRLTVV.